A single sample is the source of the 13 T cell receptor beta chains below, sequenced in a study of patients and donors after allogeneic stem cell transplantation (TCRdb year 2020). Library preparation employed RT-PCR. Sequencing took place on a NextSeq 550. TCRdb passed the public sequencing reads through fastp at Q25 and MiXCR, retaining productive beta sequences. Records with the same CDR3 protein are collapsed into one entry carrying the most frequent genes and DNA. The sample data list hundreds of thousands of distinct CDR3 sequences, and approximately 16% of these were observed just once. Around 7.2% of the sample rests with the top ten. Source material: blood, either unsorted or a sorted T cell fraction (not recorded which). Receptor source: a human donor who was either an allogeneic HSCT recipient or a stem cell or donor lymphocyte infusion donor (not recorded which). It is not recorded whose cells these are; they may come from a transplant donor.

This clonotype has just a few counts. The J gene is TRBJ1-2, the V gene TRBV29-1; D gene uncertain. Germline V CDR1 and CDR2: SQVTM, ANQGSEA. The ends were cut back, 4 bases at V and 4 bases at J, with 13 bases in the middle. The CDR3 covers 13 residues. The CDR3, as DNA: TGCAGCGTTGGAAATCTAAAGGGCTATGGCTACACCTTC. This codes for CSVGNLKGYGYTF.

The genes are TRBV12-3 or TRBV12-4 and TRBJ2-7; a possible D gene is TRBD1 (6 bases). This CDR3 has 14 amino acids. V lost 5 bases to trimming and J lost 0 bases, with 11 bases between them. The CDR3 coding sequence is TGTGCCAGCAGTCCCCGCAGGGGCTCCTACGAGCAGTACTTC. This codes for CASSPRRGSYEQYF.

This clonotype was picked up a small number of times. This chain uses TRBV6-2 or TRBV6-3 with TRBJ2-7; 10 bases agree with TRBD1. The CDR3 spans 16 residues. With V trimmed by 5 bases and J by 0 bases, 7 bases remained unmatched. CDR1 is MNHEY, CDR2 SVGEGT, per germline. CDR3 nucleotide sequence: TGTGCCAGCAGTGACAGGGGGCATGGAAGCTCCTACGAGCAGTACTTC. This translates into CASSDRGHGSSYEQYF.

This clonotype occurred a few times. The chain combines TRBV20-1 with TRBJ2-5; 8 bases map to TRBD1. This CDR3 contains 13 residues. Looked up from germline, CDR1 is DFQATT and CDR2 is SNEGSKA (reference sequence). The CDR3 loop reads CELPGQGWETQYF. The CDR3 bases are TGCGAGCTCCCAGGACAGGGCTGGGAGACCCAGTACTTC.

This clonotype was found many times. CDR3 bases: TGTGCCATCAGTGAGTCGGGCGGGAAGGCAGATACGCAGTATTTT. It codes for CAISESGGKADTQYF. The chain recombines TRBV10-3 with TRBJ2-3; D is possibly TRBD2 (6 bases). Germline values: CDR1 ENHRY, CDR2 SYGVKD. Trimming took off 0 bases at V and 4 bases at J, with 11 bases between the two ends. The CDR3 is 15 amino acids.

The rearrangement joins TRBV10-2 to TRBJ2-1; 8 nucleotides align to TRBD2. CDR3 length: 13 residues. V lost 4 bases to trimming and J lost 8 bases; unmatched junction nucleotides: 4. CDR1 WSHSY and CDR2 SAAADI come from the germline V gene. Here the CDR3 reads CASSGLANDEQFF. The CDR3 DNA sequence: TGCGCCAGCAGTGGACTAGCGAACGATGAGCAGTTCTTC.

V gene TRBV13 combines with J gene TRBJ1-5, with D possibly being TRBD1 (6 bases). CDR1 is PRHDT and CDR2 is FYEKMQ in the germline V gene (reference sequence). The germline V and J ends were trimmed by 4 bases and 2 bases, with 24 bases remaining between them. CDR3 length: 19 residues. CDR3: CASSYTGTFLKSGNQPQHF. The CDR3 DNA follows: TGTGCCAGCAGCTACACGGGGACATTTCTCAAAAGTGGCAATCAGCCCCAGCATTTT.

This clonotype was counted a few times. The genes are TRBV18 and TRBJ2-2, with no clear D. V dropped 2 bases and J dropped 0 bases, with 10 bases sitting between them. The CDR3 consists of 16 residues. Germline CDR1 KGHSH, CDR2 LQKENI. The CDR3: CASSPFSLANTGELFF. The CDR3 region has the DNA TGTGCCAGCTCACCATTTTCACTTGCGAACACCGGGGAGCTGTTTTTT.

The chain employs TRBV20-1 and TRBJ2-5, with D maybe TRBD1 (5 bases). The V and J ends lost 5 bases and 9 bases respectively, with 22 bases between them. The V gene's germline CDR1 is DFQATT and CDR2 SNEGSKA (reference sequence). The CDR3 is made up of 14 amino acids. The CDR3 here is CSASYRARALAQYF. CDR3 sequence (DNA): TGCAGTGCTTCCTACCGGGCCAGGGCGCTGGCCCAGTACTTC.

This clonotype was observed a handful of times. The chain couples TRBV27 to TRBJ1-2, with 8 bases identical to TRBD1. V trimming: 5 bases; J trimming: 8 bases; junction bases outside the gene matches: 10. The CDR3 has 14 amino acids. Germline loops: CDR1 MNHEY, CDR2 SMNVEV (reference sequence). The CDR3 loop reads CASSPRTGRDGYTF. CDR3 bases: TGTGCCAGCAGTCCCCGGACAGGGAGGGACGGCTACACCTTC.

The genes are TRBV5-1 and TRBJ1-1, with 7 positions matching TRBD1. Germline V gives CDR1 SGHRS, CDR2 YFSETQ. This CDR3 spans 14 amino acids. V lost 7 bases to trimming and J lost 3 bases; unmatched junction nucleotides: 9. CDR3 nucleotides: TGCGCCAGCGGCCACCGGGACAGCGACACTGAAGCTTTCTTT. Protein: CASGHRDSDTEAFF.

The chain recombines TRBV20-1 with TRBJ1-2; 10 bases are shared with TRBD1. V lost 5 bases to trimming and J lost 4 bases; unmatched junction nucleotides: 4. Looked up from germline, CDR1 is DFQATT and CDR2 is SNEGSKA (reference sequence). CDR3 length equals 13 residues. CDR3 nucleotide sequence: TGCAGTGCTCCAAGGACAGGGGGCTATGGCTACACCTTC. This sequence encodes CSAPRTGGYGYTF.

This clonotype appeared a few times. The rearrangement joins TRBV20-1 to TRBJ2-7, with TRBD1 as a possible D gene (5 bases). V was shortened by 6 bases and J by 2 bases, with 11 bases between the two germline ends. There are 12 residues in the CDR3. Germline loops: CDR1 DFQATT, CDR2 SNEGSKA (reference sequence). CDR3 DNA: TGCAGTGCAAAGGACATGACCTACGAGCAGTACTTC. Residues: CSAKDMTYEQYF.